This T cell receptor beta chain was obtained from a study of blood T cell repertoires in COVID-19. The protocol was immunoSEQ multiplex PCR, while the TCRdb copy is restricted to in-frame clones and leaves out a portion. The data contain tens of thousands of clones, more than 60% of them singletons. This sequence was found in a woman older than 75 with active or convalescent COVID-19. Sample: peripheral blood.

CDR3 protein: CASSQQGASPQHF. CDR3 DNA sequence: TGTGCCAGCAGCCAACAGGGGGCCTCGCCCCAGCATTTT. The chain links TRBV6-2 or TRBV6-3 to TRBJ1-5; 9 bases are a match to TRBD1. Trimming removed 6 bases from V and 9 bases from J; junction bases left unmatched: 6. CDR1 is MNHEY, CDR2 SVGEGT, per germline. The CDR3 totals 13 residues.